This is a list of T cell receptor beta chains from one sample in a study of spatial heterogeneity in lung cancer. From the 5' RACE reads, TCRdb called clonotypes with MiXCR, one entry per CDR3 protein. This sample yields approximately 10,000 distinct CDR3 sequences, of which roughly 15% are seen a single time; about 14% belongs to the top ten. Specimen: lung tumor tissue, collected at surgery. These receptors came from a male donor with early-stage non-small cell lung cancer. Each CDR3 is given without its conserved first and last residue. Fields, in order: V gene, J gene, D gene, CDR3 protein. The D gene is left open where the match is weak.

TRBV4-3,TRBJ1-3,.,ASSPKTSKGWGNTIY
TRBV18,TRBJ2-5,.,ASSQFNEETQY
TRBV28,TRBJ2-3,.,ASSLTNTDTQY
TRBV12-3/TRBV12-4,TRBJ2-7,.,ASTQNGGGGSPYEQY
TRBV29-1,TRBJ1-1,.,SVSKSPDTEAF
TRBV29-1,TRBJ1-1,TRBD1,STARSDRGLFEAF
TRBV27,TRBJ2-1,.,ASRAPSRQNNEQF
TRBV4-2,TRBJ2-1,.,ASSQETYNEQF
TRBV15,TRBJ2-1,TRBD2,ATSRDVTSGNAQF
TRBV13,TRBJ2-7,.,ASSPRSAYEQY
TRBV11-2,TRBJ2-2,TRBD1,ASSSLTGGFGELF
TRBV27,TRBJ1-5,.,ASSSGPAQRGNQPQH
TRBV14,TRBJ1-1,.,ASSQPSSENTEAF
TRBV11-1,TRBJ2-7,.,ASSLAVVAVEQY
TRBV7-2,TRBJ2-5,TRBD2,ASSLEMRGAQETQY
TRBV6-1,TRBJ2-3,TRBD2,ASSEREGRTDTQY